These 10 T cell receptor beta chains came from one sample sequenced in a study of CXCR3-negative and CXCR3-positive naive CD8 T cells. Findings and caveats of the study: TRB CDR3s of CXCR3-positive naive cells were more hydrophobic than those of CXCR3-negative naive cells.

What these receptors recognize is not known. Each TRB cDNA library was prepared by 5' RACE (with UMI labels). Following a re-call of the 5' RACE reads, TCRdb has one entry per CDR3 protein and lacks DNA. The table lists around 6,800 distinct CDR3 sequences. Sequencing used naive CXCR3+ CD8+ T cells from blood. Subset indicated: CD45RO-CCR7+CD27+CD95- naive CD8+ T cells expressing CXCR3 (TNR3+). These receptors were obtained from a human donor in good health. Some clones in this sample may be carry-over from other donors' samples.

This clonotype is deemed medium-sized by its frequency. This chain connects TRBV5-1 to TRBJ2-1. The CDR3 runs 12 residues. Germline CDR1 SGHRS, CDR2 YFSETQ. CDR3 loop: CASSLDHNEQFF.

This clonotype is labeled medium-sized based on frequency. The rearrangement uses TRBV6-5 and TRBJ2-1; there is no DNA to check the TCRdb D call of TRBD1. Germline assignment: CDR1 MNHEY and CDR2 SVGAGI. The CDR3 is 13 amino acids. This chain's CDR3 is CASSYSNRGEQFF.

This clonotype counts as medium-sized (0.01 to 0.1%) by frequency. J is TRBJ2-5 and V is TRBV7-9. Germline V lookup: CDR1 SEHNR, CDR2 FQNEAQ (reference sequence). CDR3 length: 13 amino acids. This CDR3 reads CASSLENQETQYF. Variable domain in full (rest from reference TRBV7-9 and TRBJ2-5): DTGVSQNPRHKITKRGQNVTFRCDPISEHNRLYWYRQTLGQGPEFLTYFQNEAQLEKSRLLSDRFSAERPKGSFSTLEIQRTEQGDSAMYLCASSLENQETQYFGPGTRLLVL.

This sequence joins TRBV29-1 and TRBJ2-7; TCRdb names TRBD1, which stays unverified in the absence of DNA. The CDR3 has 12 residues. Germline CDR1 SQVTM, CDR2 ANQGSEA. CDR3 region: CSVWDRVYEQYF.

The chain employs TRBV2 and TRBJ2-1; TCRdb indicates TRBD1, and absent DNA this call remains unverified. The CDR3 runs to 16 residues. The germline CDR1 and CDR2 sequences are SNHLY and FYNNEI. The CDR3 spells CASSDAGQGNVHEQFF.

This clonotype is labeled medium-sized based on frequency. The chain joins TRBV29-1 to TRBJ2-7; TCRdb picks TRBD1, but there is no DNA to check that call. The CDR3 extends over 12 amino acids. CDR1 and CDR2 from the germline V gene are SQVTM and ANQGSEA. The CDR3 loop is CSVEGVGNEQYF.

Frequency places this clonotype as medium-sized. This chain joins TRBV28 and TRBJ2-5. Germline CDR1 MDHEN, CDR2 SYDVKM. CDR3 length: 11 amino acids. CDR3: CASSLEETQYF.

According to its frequency, this clonotype is medium-sized. CDR3 residues: CSARGWRDNEQFF. This chain connects TRBV20-1 to TRBJ2-1; TCRdb gives TRBD2 as the D gene, but with no DNA this cannot be confirmed. CDR3 length: 13 amino acids. The germline gives CDR1 DFQATT, CDR2 SNEGSKA (reference sequence).

The J gene is TRBJ2-7, the V gene TRBV25-1; TCRdb gives TRBD2 as the D gene, but with no DNA this cannot be confirmed. The CDR3 length is 13 residues. From germline, CDR1 is MGHDK and CDR2 SYGVNS. CDR3 residues: CASSYPRTNEQYF.

By frequency, this clonotype is medium-sized. This sequence joins TRBV12-3 or TRBV12-4 and TRBJ1-5. This CDR3 contains 14 residues. The CDR3 loop reads CASSFGPVNQPQHF.